A single sample gave rise to the 9 T cell receptor beta chains below, sequenced in a study of T cell repertoires in breast cancer. An expanded emulsion RT-PCR with primers for all TCR V genes paired CD8+ T cell chains. Unpaired genes were suppressed by blocking oligonucleotides during a second nested PCR. TCRdb reprocessed the emulsion pairing reads via MiXCR and lists one record per CDR3 protein. Of tens of thousands of distinct CDR3 sequences in the sample, under 50% were seen once. What was sequenced was CD8+ T cells. The source of these receptors is a pool of human donors with breast cancer or a healthy control (not recorded which).

This clonotype was counted at least ten times. Here the CDR3 DNA reads TGTGCCAGCAGCTCGGACTCCTACAATGAGCAGTTCTTC. This codes for CASSSDSYNEQFF. This sequence joins TRBV11-2 and TRBJ2-1; D not resolved. Per the germline V gene, CDR1 is SGHAT and CDR2 is FQNNGV. V was shortened by 4 bases and J by 0 bases, with 4 bases between the two germline ends. CDR3 size: 13 residues.

A single count supports this clonotype. The rearrangement uses TRBV27 and TRBJ1-2, with 9 positions matching TRBD1. Germline lookup yields CDR1 MNHEY and CDR2 SMNVEV (reference sequence). The CDR3 contains 17 residues. J gave up 0 bases and V 5 bases, and 10 bases lay outside the gene matches. CDR3 sequence reads: CASSLSGTGIANYGYTF. CDR3 in DNA: TGTGCCAGCAGTCTTTCCGGGACAGGGATAGCTAACTATGGCTACACCTTC.

This sequence joins TRBV7-8 and TRBJ2-1; 7 bases are shared with TRBD2. CDR3 length: 15 amino acids. The junction had 5 bases not matched to a gene; V was cut back by 4 bases and J by 2 bases. The germline V gene has CDR1 SGHVS and CDR2 FQNEAQ. This CDR3 is CASSWGGTTYNEQFF. The DNA of the CDR3 is TGTGCCAGCAGCTGGGGCGGGACTACCTACAATGAGCAGTTCTTC.

The chain carries TRBV12-3 or TRBV12-4 and TRBJ2-1; TRBD2 matches at 8 bases. Trimming took 1 base from V and 7 from J; bases not matched to a gene: 9. The CDR3 loop spans 16 amino acids. The CDR3 is CASSLEPAGEGNEQFF. In nucleotides, the CDR3 is TGTGCCAGCAGTTTAGAACCAGCGGGGGAAGGGAATGAGCAGTTCTTC.

This clonotype was detected a few times. The chain links TRBV6-2 or TRBV6-3 to TRBJ1-2; possible D gene TRBD1, 6 bases. The CDR3 consists of 16 residues. The germline V and J ends were trimmed by 5 bases and 6 bases, with 22 bases remaining between them. Germline-derived CDR1 and CDR2 are MNHEY and SVGEGT. Written as DNA, the CDR3 is TGTGCCAGCAGTACCCTCACAGGGCTCGCGGTCAATGGCTACACCTTC. Translating gives CASSTLTGLAVNGYTF.

This chain connects TRBV20-1 to TRBJ2-1, with 9 bases fitting TRBD1. V shed 2 bases, J shed 8 bases, and the junction held 7 bases outside the gene matches. CDR3 length equals 14 residues. Germline V lookup: CDR1 DFQATT, CDR2 SNEGSKA (reference sequence). CDR3 residues: CSARWVTGGYEQFF. The CDR3 DNA sequence: TGCAGTGCTAGATGGGTGACAGGGGGGTATGAGCAGTTCTTC.

This clonotype was picked up one time. This sequence joins TRBV5-1 and TRBJ1-2, with D possibly matching TRBD1 (5 bases). CDR3 length: 13 amino acids. V was shortened by 1 base and J by 2 bases, with 6 bases between the two germline ends. Looked up from germline, CDR1 is SGHRS and CDR2 is YFSETQ. In nucleotides, the CDR3 is TGCGCCAGCAGCTTGAGACAGAACTATGGCTACACCTTC. The encoded protein is CASSLRQNYGYTF. Full variable domain (missing parts from reference TRBV5-1 and TRBJ1-2): KAGVTQTPRYLIKTRGQQVTLSCSPISGHRSVSWYQQTPGQGLQFLFEYFSETQRNKGNFPGRFSGRQFSNSRSEMNVSTLELGDSALYLCASSLRQNYGYTFGSGTRLTVV.

The chain uses TRBV15 and TRBJ2-1; tentatively, D is TRBD2 (6 bases). Germline V gives CDR1 LNHNV, CDR2 YYDKDF (reference sequence). Trimming removed 4 bases at V and 5 bases at J, with 12 bases between. The CDR3 has 14 amino acids. The CDR3 nucleotides read TGTGCCACCAGCATAGGCGGGGTAAACAATGAGCAGTTCTTC. It translates to CATSIGGVNNEQFF.

This rearrangement joins TRBV7-9 to TRBJ2-7; TRBD2 matches at 7 bases. V shed 4 bases and J 5 bases; nucleotides not matched to a gene: 14. There are 16 residues in the CDR3. The germline CDR1 and CDR2 sequences are SEHNR and FQNEAQ (reference sequence). CDR3 DNA: TGTGCCAGCAGCTCAAGGTCGGGAGGCCGGCCAGACGAGCAGTACTTC. Translating it yields CASSSRSGGRPDEQYF.